This entry features one T cell receptor (beta chain) sequence. All patients relapsed after autologous stem cell transplantation, and brentuximab vedotin exposure varied. This sample stems from a study of PD-1 blockade in classical Hodgkin lymphoma. Overall study context: Patients got intravenous nivolumab 3 mg/kg every 2 weeks.

TCRdb's copy holds only in-frame clones and misses some; the assay was immunoSEQ multiplex PCR. The sample records approximately 61,000 clones, 80% to 90% being singletons. Germline assignment: CDR1 MNHEY and CDR2 SMNVEV (reference sequence). Deletions cut 2 bases from V and 3 bases from J, with 20 bases between. This CDR3 spans 17 amino acids. V and J are TRBV27 and TRBJ2-7; TRBD1 is a possible D gene (6 bases). The sequence was obtained from a human donor with classical Hodgkin lymphoma. Sequenced material: peripheral blood mononuclear cells (PBMCs), taken at baseline. CDR3 nucleotide sequence: TGTGCCAGCAGTTTAAGAGTTCGGGGCAGGGGAGACTACGAGCAGTACTTC. It translates to CASSLRVRGRGDYEQYF.